The 2 T cell receptor beta chains in this list originate from one sample, sequenced in a study of CDR3 diversity in severe acne. TCRdb fed the PCR reads into MiXCR, producing one record per CDR3 protein. Of roughly 81,000 distinct CDR3 sequences in the sample, about half were seen once. The sample was blood. Receptor source: a male donor in good health, serving as a control.

To note about this clonotype: Relative to the germline gene, one junction end is altered; a read error may explain this. The chain is built from TRBV7-3 and TRBJ2-7; 9 nucleotides match TRBD1. The germline V gene has CDR1 SGHTA and CDR2 FQGTGA. The CDR3 contains 14 residues. The CDR3 region has the DNA TGTGCCAGCAGCTTACCGGACAGGGGCGTCGAGCAGTGCTTC. Translating gives CASSLPDRGVEQCF.

The J gene is TRBJ2-5, the V gene TRBV29-1, with D possibly being TRBD2 (5 bases). V was shortened by 1 base and J by 2 bases, with 14 bases between the two germline ends. CDR1 SQVTM and CDR2 ANQGSEA come from the germline V gene. The CDR3 is 15 amino acids. The CDR3 protein is CSVEVLDSGQETQYF. CDR3 sequence (DNA): TGCAGCGTTGAAGTTTTGGACTCCGGACAAGAGACCCAGTACTTC.